One sample yielded the 13 T cell receptor beta chains listed below, sequenced in a study of cytomegalovirus exposure and HLA in healthy donors. The PCR was carried out with 60 Vbeta primers and 13 Jbeta primers. The data were produced by immunoSEQ multiplex PCR, yet TCRdb's version contains in-frame clones alone and is incomplete. The sample includes around 100,000 clones, roughly 70% of them seen just once. Sample: PBMCs. The receptors stem from a woman aged 30 to 39 in good health and CMV-seronegative.

CDR3 nucleotides: TGCGCCAGCAGCTTTGAAGGGGGCGCTTCCACCTTC. It specifies CASSFEGGASTF. The V call is TRBV5-1, the J call TRBJ1-2; 7 bases are shared with TRBD1. The trim removed 2 bases at V and 13 bases at J, leaving 8 bases unmatched. This CDR3 has 12 residues. Germline-derived CDR1 and CDR2 are SGHRS and YFSETQ.

J is TRBJ2-7 and V is TRBV10-3, with no clear D. From germline, CDR1 is ENHRY and CDR2 SYGVKD. This CDR3 is built from 12 residues. Trimming took 3 bases from V and 3 from J, leaving 6 bases between them. Here the CDR3 reads CAISEFNYEQYF. The CDR3 DNA reads as TGTGCCATCAGTGAATTCAACTACGAGCAGTACTTC.

A remark on this clone: This same CDR3 is encoded by further DNA sequences in the sample. The rearrangement joins TRBV5-1 to TRBJ2-1; no firm D call. CDR3 length equals 11 residues. The germline gives CDR1 SGHRS, CDR2 YFSETQ. V lost 2 bases and J 6 bases, leaving 3 bases between the germline ends. The chain's CDR3 is CASSFSNEQFF. As DNA, the CDR3 is TGCGCCAGCAGCTTCTCCAATGAGCAGTTCTTC.

This clone has just a few counts. The rearrangement uses TRBV6-6 and TRBJ2-7, with a possible D match to TRBD1 (5 bases). This CDR3 region has 13 residues. Germline lookup yields CDR1 MNHNY and CDR2 SVGAGI (reference sequence). V was clipped by 4 bases and J by 2 bases, with 9 bases between them. The CDR3: CASSSGATYEQYF. CDR3 in DNA: TGTGCCAGCAGTTCTGGGGCAACCTACGAGCAGTACTTC.

About this clone itself: Distinct nucleotide sequences in the sample also encode this CDR3. The chain uses TRBV5-1 and TRBJ1-1, with TRBD1 matching 7 bases. Looked up from germline, CDR1 is SGHRS and CDR2 is YFSETQ. CDR3 length: 13 amino acids. After removal of 4 bases from V and 4 bases from J, the junction contained 4 bases not matched to a gene. The DNA of the CDR3 is TGCGCCAGCAGCCGACAGGGTGGCACTGAAGCTTTCTTT. This gives the protein CASSRQGGTEAFF.

The rearrangement uses TRBV6-1 and TRBJ1-6; 7 bases agree with TRBD1. Trimming at V came to 8 bases and at J to 7 bases, leaving 8 bases not matched to a gene. Germline V lookup: CDR1 MNHNS, CDR2 SASEGT. There are 14 residues in the CDR3. CDR3: CASQQTGINSPLHF. In DNA, the CDR3 is TGTGCCAGCCAGCAGACAGGGATCAATTCACCCCTCCACTTT.

V is TRBV4-1 and J is TRBJ1-1; D ambiguous. V dropped 0 bases and J dropped 1 base, with 9 bases sitting between them. Germline V gene lookup returns CDR1 MGHRA and CDR2 YSYEKL. This CDR3 region has 15 residues. The CDR3 sequence: CASSQDPRENTEAFF. CDR3 bases: TGCGCCAGCAGCCAAGACCCACGGGAGAACACTGAAGCTTTCTTT.

The chain recombines TRBV11-2 with TRBJ1-1, with D possibly TRBD1 on 5 matching bases. Per the germline V gene, CDR1 is SGHAT and CDR2 is FQNNGV. Trimming took off 6 bases at V and 1 base at J, with 12 bases between the two ends. CDR3 length: 14 amino acids. Here the CDR3 reads CASRSFRGNTEAFF. The CDR3, as DNA: TGTGCCAGCAGGTCATTTAGGGGGAACACTGAAGCTTTCTTT.

V usage is TRBV18 and J usage is TRBJ1-2; D not resolved. Looked up from germline, CDR1 is KGHSH and CDR2 is LQKENI. V shed 3 bases and J shed 3 bases, with 14 bases lying between them. This CDR3 has 15 residues. CDR3 nucleotide sequence: TGTGCCAGCTCACCTATCGAAGGGAGAGACTATGGCTACACCTTC. Protein sequence: CASSPIEGRDYGYTF.

The chain uses TRBV2 and TRBJ1-1; D perhaps matches TRBD1 (5 bases). Deletions cut 7 bases from V and 6 bases from J, with 12 bases between. The CDR3 sequence is 12 residues long. Germline V gene lookup returns CDR1 SNHLY and CDR2 FYNNEI. CDR3 amino acids: CASNGREAEAFF. CDR3 DNA: TGTGCCAGCAATGGCAGGGAAGCTGAAGCTTTCTTT.

This chain joins TRBV6-1 and TRBJ1-4; possibly TRBD1 for D (5 bases). V lost 3 bases and J 2 bases, leaving 7 bases between the germline ends. CDR1 and CDR2 (germline): MNHNS, SASEGT. This CDR3 is built from 14 residues. The CDR3 here is CASSETVTNEKLFF. CDR3 in DNA: TGTGCCAGCAGTGAGACAGTTACTAATGAAAAACTGTTTTTT.

CDR3 region: CASSRGLAGVYEQYF. The DNA of the CDR3 is TGTGCCAGCAGTCGGGGACTAGCGGGAGTGTACGAGCAGTACTTC. The rearrangement joins TRBV28 to TRBJ2-7; 14 bases map to TRBD2. The CDR3 consists of 15 residues. Trimming at V came to 5 bases and at J to 4 bases, leaving 4 bases not matched to a gene. Germline V gene sequence: CDR1 MDHEN, CDR2 SYDVKM.

The chain joins TRBV14 to TRBJ2-3; D not certain. Germline CDR1 is SGHDN and CDR2 is FVKESK. CDR3 size: 15 residues. Trimming took off 4 bases at V and 0 bases at J, with 11 bases between the two ends. CDR3 region: CASSRGRLSTDTQYF. The DNA of the CDR3 is TGTGCCAGCAGCCGCGGCCGGCTTAGCACAGATACGCAGTATTTT.